This T cell receptor beta chain originates from a study of T-cell reconstitution after alpha-beta-depleted transplantation in children. As it was prepared, the TCRbeta library received unique molecular identifiers. TCRdb recomputed calls from the PCR reads with MiXCR, one row per CDR3 protein. The table records 600,000 or so distinct CDR3 sequences, 23% of them present only once. From germline, CDR1 is MNHNS and CDR2 SASEGT. V shed 7 bases and J 3 bases; nucleotides not matched to a gene: 12. This CDR3 is 17 amino acids long. Whole-study results and caveats: The study reportedly traced alpha-beta T cells about two months after transplant to several hundred expanded graft clones. After transplant, high TCRbeta diversity at day 60 in some patients arose from surviving recipient T cells and thymic progenitors. Newly produced T cells mostly accounted for T-cell counts and diversity one year post-transplant.

A word on this clonotype: What it binds is not known.

Material: PBMCs, mostly from graft donor cells, obtained 360 days after TCRalphabeta/CD19-depleted stem cell transplant. The clonotype originates from a boy in the first two years of life who had a stem cell transplant for acute myeloid leukemia, so the T cells may come from the graft donor. J is TRBJ1-5 and V is TRBV6-1, with 10 bases aligning to TRBD1. This chain's CDR3 is CASTLVSGQGFNQPQHF. DNA of the CDR3: TGTGCCAGCACCCTAGTTTCGGGACAGGGGTTCAATCAGCCCCAGCATTTT.